This TCR beta chain was retrieved from a study of vaccination effects on CD4 cells after COVID-19. Study-wide context: Participants completed two doses of the BNT162b2 or mRNA-1273 vaccine.

TCRdb's table, derived via immunoSEQ multiplex PCR, lists solely in-frame clones and lacks some. Of tens of thousands of clones listed, about two thirds are singletons. On this clone: What it binds is not known.

V lost 7 bases and J 0 bases, leaving 10 bases between the germline ends. The CDR3 sequence is 14 residues long. Germline lookup yields CDR1 SQVTM and CDR2 ANQGSEA. Findings and limits, study-wide: Vaccine- and infection-induced clones showed marked clonal contraction late following vaccination.

Antigen-specific CD4+ T cells were first expanded with viral peptide pools by the ViraFEST assay and only then sequenced. After roughly eleven days in culture, the CD4+ T cells were isolated. Having tested negative for nucleocapsid antibodies, the vaccine recipients showed no prior SARS-CoV-2 infection. IL-2 at around 9.8 IU/ml and peptides at 8.5 to 10 ug/ml were added to cultured PBMC, approximately 1.9 million per well. Cultures received IL-2 medium that replaced half the medium on days 3 and 7. The sequence came from a human donor who received a COVID-19 vaccine. This chain uses TRBV29-1 with TRBJ2-6; D gene uncertain. Here the sequenced sample was CD4+ T cells from PBMCs cultured with SARS-CoV-2 spike peptides, taken before COVID-19 vaccination. Here the CDR3 reads CSAAISSGANVLTF. The CDR3 bases are TGCAGCGCGGCGATAAGCTCTGGGGCCAACGTCCTGACTTTC.